Below, 20 T cell receptor beta chains from the same sample are listed, as sequenced in a study of blood T cell repertoires in COVID-19 (dated by TCRdb to between 2020 and 2021). The library was produced with the immunoSEQ multiplex PCR assay. Held by TCRdb, this immuneACCESS table contains in-frame sequences only and omits some clones. Under half of the omission traces to an unresolved V gene where checked; the cause of the rest is unknown. This sample gives over 250,000 clones in total; approximately 85% of them show up just once. The ten largest make up approximately 11% of the sample. The source material was peripheral blood. Receptors originate from a woman in her 70s with acute or convalescent COVID-19.

The chain carries TRBV5-4 and TRBJ2-3, with TRBD2 matching over 10 bases. Germline CDR1 SGHNT, CDR2 YYREEE (reference sequence). J gave up 7 bases and V 2 bases, and 10 bases lay outside the gene matches. This CDR3 is 16 amino acids long. This CDR3 reads CASSFRTSGHVNTQYF. CDR3 bases: TGTGCCAGCAGCTTTAGGACTAGCGGACACGTGAATACGCAGTATTTT.

J is TRBJ1-1 and V is TRBV5-5; D not resolved. The CDR3 spans 13 residues. Deletions cut 0 bases from V and 4 bases from J, with 7 bases between. Germline V gives CDR1 SGHKS, CDR2 YYEKEE (reference sequence). The CDR3 DNA sequence: TGTGCCAGCAGCTTGGAACGGGGCACTGAAGCTTTCTTT. It translates to CASSLERGTEAFF.

The V and J genes are TRBV29-1 and TRBJ1-2; D remains ambiguous. Deletions cut 6 bases from V and 7 bases from J, with 18 bases between. The CDR3 spans 13 residues. Germline values: CDR1 SQVTM, CDR2 ANQGSEA. Written as DNA, the CDR3 is TGCAGCGTCCCCGAGATCCCAGGAAGTGGCTACACCTTC. Its translation is CSVPEIPGSGYTF.

The chain joins TRBV6-5 to TRBJ2-3; 9 nucleotides align to TRBD2. This CDR3 has 14 amino acids. CDR1 and CDR2 from the germline V gene are MNHEY and SVGAGI. The J segment lost 4 bases and the V segment lost 8 bases, leaving 7 bases of the junction unmatched. CDR3 DNA sequence: TGTGCCAGCCTATCTGGCGGGGGGGCAGATACGCAGTATTTT. Residues: CASLSGGGADTQYF.

The V call is TRBV6-1, the J call TRBJ1-2, with 7 nucleotides matching TRBD1. Germline loops: CDR1 MNHNS, CDR2 SASEGT. V shed 2 bases, J shed 7 bases, and the junction held 4 bases outside the gene matches. CDR3 length: 13 amino acids. Written as DNA, the CDR3 is TGTGCCAGCAGTGAATTACAGGGGATTGGCTACACCTTC. This codes for CASSELQGIGYTF.

This clone was seen a handful of times. J is TRBJ2-6 and V is TRBV5-4; TRBD2 is a possible D gene (6 bases). CDR3 length equals 16 residues. The ends were cut back, 1 base at V and 4 bases at J, with 12 bases in the middle. Per germline, CDR1 SGHNT and CDR2 YYREEE (reference sequence). Here the CDR3 reads CASSLRGTSGANVLTF. CDR3 bases: TGTGCCAGCAGCTTGCGGGGGACCTCCGGGGCCAACGTCCTGACTTTC. Filled out from reference TRBV5-4 and TRBJ2-6, the complete variable domain reads ETGVTQSPTHLIKTRGQQVTLRCSSQSGHNTVSWYQQALGQGPQFIFQYYREEENGRGNFPPRFSGLQFPNYSSELNVNALELDDSALYLCASSLRGTSGANVLTFGAGSRLTVL.

The chain combines TRBV30 with TRBJ2-1; the D gene is possibly TRBD1 (5 bases). This CDR3 has 13 amino acids. V lost 0 bases, J lost 10 bases, and 13 bases lay in between. The germline V gene encodes CDR1 GTSNPN and CDR2 SVGIG (reference sequence). CDR3 coding DNA: TGTGCCTGGAGTGTACAGGAGTTTAGCGAGCAGTTCTTC. The encoded protein is CAWSVQEFSEQFF.

The V gene is TRBV12-3 or TRBV12-4, the J gene TRBJ1-2; perhaps TRBD1 as D (5 bases). The CDR3 covers 13 residues. Between the trimmed V and J ends, which lost 1 base and 5 bases, there was a span of 8 bases. CDR3 region: CASSLDQGYGYTF. The CDR3 DNA is TGTGCCAGCAGTTTAGACCAGGGATATGGCTACACCTTC.

This clone was detected once. This chain links TRBV6-5 with TRBJ1-6; 10 bases fit TRBD1. The trim removed 10 bases at V and 9 bases at J, leaving 6 bases unmatched. The germline V gene has CDR1 MNHEY and CDR2 SVGAGI. There are 13 residues in the CDR3. The CDR3 loop reads CATRTGGSSPLHF. DNA of the CDR3: TGTGCCACCAGGACAGGGGGTAGTTCACCCCTCCACTTT.

Comment on this clone: This sample also contains other DNA sequences that code for the same CDR3. This rearrangement joins TRBV11-2 to TRBJ2-1; perhaps TRBD1 as D (5 bases). Germline CDR1 and CDR2: SGHAT and FQNNGV. Trimming left V 1 base short and J 6 bases short, with 7 bases between. The CDR3 covers 13 residues. In DNA, the CDR3 is TGTGCCAGCAGCTTAGGGCAGGGCAATGAGCAGTTCTTC. This codes for CASSLGQGNEQFF.

The chain joins TRBV6-5 to TRBJ2-7, with 12 bases that match TRBD1. CDR3 length: 15 residues. Germline V gene data show CDR1 as MNHEY and CDR2 as SVGAGI. J lost 4 bases, V lost 5 bases, and 6 bases had no gene match. Here the CDR3 reads CASSPGTGGRYEQYF. For the CDR3, the DNA is TGTGCCAGCAGTCCAGGGACAGGGGGCCGATACGAGCAGTACTTC.

This sequence joins TRBV11-2 and TRBJ2-2, with 7 bases fitting TRBD1. The CDR3 extends over 15 amino acids. V shed 5 bases, J shed 3 bases, and the junction held 6 bases outside the gene matches. Germline lookup yields CDR1 SGHAT and CDR2 FQNNGV. The CDR3 here is CASSARQGYTGELFF. The CDR3 region has the DNA TGTGCCAGCAGCGCTCGACAGGGATACACCGGGGAGCTGTTTTTT.

The chain is built from TRBV29-1 and TRBJ2-3; D ambiguous. V lost 7 bases and J lost 10, with 18 bases in between. Germline loops: CDR1 SQVTM, CDR2 ANQGSEA. There are 12 residues in the CDR3. CDR3 region: CSADLGSPSQYF. CDR3 DNA: TGCAGCGCGGACCTAGGATCCCCCTCGCAGTATTTT.

CDR3 in DNA: TGTGCCAGCAGGCTTGGGACTAGCGGGGGTGGGCAGTTCTTC. Encoded protein: CASRLGTSGGGQFF. This sequence joins TRBV2 and TRBJ2-1; 14 nucleotides match TRBD2. CDR1 is SNHLY and CDR2 is FYNNEI in the germline V gene. CDR3 size: 14 residues. J was trimmed by 12 bases and V by 6 bases; bases with no gene match: 7. Variable domain in full (rest from reference TRBV2 and TRBJ2-1): EPEVTQTPSHQVTQMGQEVILRCVPISNHLYFYWYRQILGQKVEFLVSFYNNEISEKSEIFDDQFSVERPDGSNFTLKIRSTKLEDSAMYFCASRLGTSGGGQFFGPGTRLTVL.

V gene TRBV18 combines with J gene TRBJ2-3; D is uncertain. The CDR3 has 14 amino acids. Germline loops: CDR1 KGHSH, CDR2 LQKENI. V was clipped by 0 bases and J by 5 bases, with 9 bases between them. CDR3 sequence reads: CASSPPDRGDTQYF. Written as DNA, the CDR3 is TGTGCCAGCTCACCACCGGATAGAGGAGATACGCAGTATTTT.

This sequence joins TRBV2 and TRBJ1-1, with D maybe TRBD1 (6 bases). This CDR3 spans 14 amino acids. The germline V and J ends were trimmed by 7 bases and 5 bases, with 17 bases remaining between them. CDR1 SNHLY and CDR2 FYNNEI come from the germline V gene. As DNA, the CDR3 is TGTGCCAGCACAAAACTTAGTCAGGGGACTGAAGCTTTCTTT. It encodes CASTKLSQGTEAFF.

The chain employs TRBV28 and TRBJ2-1; 16 nucleotides match TRBD2. The germline CDR1 and CDR2 sequences are MDHEN and SYDVKM. Trimming at V came to 5 bases and at J to 7 bases, leaving 14 bases not matched to a gene. The CDR3 has 19 amino acids. Here the CDR3 reads CASSQFKPGLAGGKNEQFF. CDR3 DNA sequence: TGTGCCAGCAGTCAATTTAAGCCGGGACTAGCGGGGGGGAAAAATGAGCAGTTCTTC.

This chain links TRBV5-1 with TRBJ1-2, with 10 positions matching TRBD1. Looked up from germline, CDR1 is SGHRS and CDR2 is YFSETQ. The junction had 9 bases not matched to a gene; V was cut back by 4 bases and J by 6 bases. CDR3 size: 15 residues. The CDR3 region has the DNA TGCGCCAGCAGCCTTTCGGGACAGGGGATAGATGGCTACACCTTC. It encodes CASSLSGQGIDGYTF.

The chain has TRBV3-1 (or the pseudogene TRBV3-2) and TRBJ2-7; TRBD1 matches at 9 bases. With V trimmed by 7 bases and J by 6 bases, 13 bases remained unmatched. Germline loops: CDR1 LGHDT, CDR2 YNNKEL (reference sequence). The CDR3 is made up of 15 amino acids. CDR3 bases: TGTGCCAGCACCATAGGACAGGGGCGCCTCGCCGAGCAGTACTTC. It is translated as CASTIGQGRLAEQYF.

The chain links TRBV23-1 to TRBJ2-7; 9 positions match TRBD2. TRBV23-1 has ORF status, its function being uncertain. The CDR3 is 16 residues long. J gave up 0 bases and V 2 bases, and 5 bases lay outside the gene matches. The CDR3 spells CASSQVAGDYSYEQYF. The CDR3, as DNA: TGCGCCAGCAGTCAAGTAGCGGGGGATTACTCCTACGAGCAGTACTTC.